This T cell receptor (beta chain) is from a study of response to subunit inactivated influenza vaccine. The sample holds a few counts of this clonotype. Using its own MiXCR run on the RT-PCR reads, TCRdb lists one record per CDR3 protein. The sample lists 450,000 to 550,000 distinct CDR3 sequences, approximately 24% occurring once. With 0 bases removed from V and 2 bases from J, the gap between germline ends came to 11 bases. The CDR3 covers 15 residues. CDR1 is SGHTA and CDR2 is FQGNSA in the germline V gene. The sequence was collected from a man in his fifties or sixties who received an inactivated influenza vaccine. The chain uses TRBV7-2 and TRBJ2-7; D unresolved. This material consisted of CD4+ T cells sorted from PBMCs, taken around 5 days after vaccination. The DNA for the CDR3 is TGTGCCAGCAGCTTAGCAGGAGATTTAGCCTACGAGCAGTACTTC. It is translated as CASSLAGDLAYEQYF.